What follows are 20 T cell receptor beta chains derived from one specimen sequenced in a study of CD8+ T cells in alopecia areata. RNA was isolated and reverse transcribed to cDNA, the sequencing template. Generated by immunoSEQ multiplex PCR, the TCRdb table keeps only in-frame clones and is missing some. The sample has 200,000 or so clones; about 61% are singletons. Sequencing used CD8+ T cells sorted from blood. These receptors were obtained from a human donor in good health.

The chain couples TRBV5-6 to TRBJ2-3; 8 bases match TRBD1. The CDR3 extends over 13 amino acids. The junction had 3 bases not matched to a gene; V was cut back by 4 bases and J by 5 bases. In germline, CDR1 is SGHDT, CDR2 YYEEEE. CDR3 in DNA: TGTGCCAGCAGCCAGGGGGCCGGAGATACGCAGTATTTT. It specifies CASSQGAGDTQYF.

This chain joins TRBV29-1 and TRBJ2-1; D gene ambiguous. Trimming removed 4 bases from V and 0 bases from J, with 7 bases in between. This CDR3 is 13 amino acids long. Per the germline V gene, CDR1 is SQVTM and CDR2 is ANQGSEA. CDR3 protein: CSVVPGSYNEQFF. CDR3 nucleotide sequence: TGCAGCGTTGTGCCGGGCTCCTACAATGAGCAGTTCTTC.

This rearrangement joins TRBV9 to TRBJ1-6, with TRBD1 as a possible D gene (6 bases). The CDR3 runs to 15 residues. Germline values: CDR1 SGDLS, CDR2 YYNGEE. Trimming pared 3 bases from V and 2 bases from J, leaving 9 bases between. This CDR3 is CASSGTVAYNSPLHF. The CDR3 coding sequence is TGTGCCAGCAGCGGGACAGTGGCCTATAATTCACCCCTCCACTTT.

The chain recombines TRBV9 with TRBJ2-1; 11 positions match TRBD1. This CDR3 region has 16 residues. V lost 0 bases, J lost 5 bases, and 4 bases stayed unmatched. Germline lookup yields CDR1 SGDLS and CDR2 YYNGEE. CDR3 DNA: TGTGCCAGCAGCGTAGCAAAGGGACAGGGGGACAATGAGCAGTTCTTC. As protein: CASSVAKGQGDNEQFF. Together with reference TRBV9 and TRBJ2-1, the CDR3 gives the full variable domain: DSGVTQTPKHLITATGQRVTLRCSPRSGDLSVYWYQQSLDQGLQFLIQYYNGEERAKGNILERFSAQQFPDLHSELNLSSLELGDSALYFCASSVAKGQGDNEQFFGPGTRLTVL.

J is TRBJ2-4 and V is TRBV2; D is uncertain. This CDR3 region has 15 residues. Deletions cut 4 bases from V and 0 bases from J, with 10 bases between. Germline loops: CDR1 SNHLY, CDR2 FYNNEI. CDR3 protein: CASSAVKLAKNIQYF. CDR3 sequence (DNA): TGTGCCAGCAGTGCGGTTAAGCTAGCCAAAAACATTCAGTACTTC.

A few counts support this clone. This chain connects TRBV6-5 to TRBJ2-2, with TRBD2 as a possible D gene (7 bases). Looked up from germline, CDR1 is MNHEY and CDR2 is SVGAGI. CDR3 size: 15 residues. Trimming shortened V by 6 bases and J by 2 bases, and 13 bases separated the two germline ends. CDR3 DNA: TGTGCCAGCAGCTCGGGGGGCACTAACACCGGGGAGCTGTTTTTT. Its translation is CASSSGGTNTGELFF.

This clone was counted only a few times. The chain recombines TRBV29-1 with TRBJ1-2, with D possibly TRBD1 on 6 matching bases. The CDR3 runs to 15 residues. V dropped 0 bases and J dropped 8 bases, with 19 bases sitting between them. The germline V gene encodes CDR1 SQVTM and CDR2 ANQGSEA. Here the CDR3 reads CSVEEMARGREGYTF. CDR3 nucleotides: TGCAGCGTTGAAGAGATGGCTCGGGGGCGCGAAGGCTACACCTTC.

CDR3 coding DNA: TGTGCCAGTAGTTGGGACAGATATAGCAATCAGCCCCAGCATTTT. This translates into CASSWDRYSNQPQHF. The chain couples TRBV19 to TRBJ1-5, with 7 bases fitting TRBD1. V was clipped by 5 bases and J by 0 bases; unmatched bases: 4. The germline V gene encodes CDR1 LNHDA and CDR2 SQIVND (reference sequence). The CDR3 extends over 15 amino acids.

The rearrangement links TRBV6-5 to TRBJ1-2; 7 nucleotides agree with TRBD1. The germline gives CDR1 MNHEY, CDR2 SVGAGI. The CDR3 has 11 amino acids. V was pared by 6 bases and J by 7 bases, with 2 bases of the junction left unmatched. The CDR3 sequence is CASRTGVGYTF. CDR3 sequence (DNA): TGTGCCAGCAGAACAGGGGTTGGCTACACCTTC.

The J gene is TRBJ2-6, the V gene TRBV5-1; no definite D call. Germline lookup yields CDR1 SGHRS and CDR2 YFSETQ. V was clipped by 1 base and J by 1 base, with 6 bases between them. The CDR3 has 15 residues. Here the CDR3 DNA reads TGCGCCAGCAGCTTGCAGGATTCTGGGGCCAACGTCCTGACTTTC. Translating gives CASSLQDSGANVLTF.

The chain recombines TRBV29-1 with TRBJ2-5; a weak D match, TRBD1 (8 bases). The DNA end is more similar to TRBJ2-7, so the J call may be wrong. Germline V gene data show CDR1 as SQVTM and CDR2 as ANQGSEA. There are 15 residues in the CDR3. CDR3 region: CSVDGYRGTTYEQYF. In DNA form, the CDR3 reads TGCAGCGTTGATGGGTACAGGGGGACTACCTACGAGCAGTACTTC.

As to this clone: This specimen includes other DNA sequences encoding the same CDR3. The chain has TRBV29-1 and TRBJ1-2; 9 bases align to TRBD1. Trimming took 3 bases from V and 7 from J; bases not matched to a gene: 3. The germline CDR1 and CDR2 sequences are SQVTM and ANQGSEA. The CDR3 covers 12 residues. This CDR3 is CSVEGQGSGYTF. CDR3 nucleotides: TGCAGCGTTGAGGGACAGGGTTCTGGCTACACCTTC. Full variable domain (missing parts from reference TRBV29-1 and TRBJ1-2): SAVISQKPSRDICQRGTSLTIQCQVDSQVTMMFWYRQQPGQSLTLIATANQGSEATYESGFVIDKFPISRPNLTFSTLTVSNMSPEDSSIYLCSVEGQGSGYTFGSGTRLTVV.

This chain uses TRBV25-1 with TRBJ2-2; D not resolved. Germline-derived CDR1 and CDR2 are MGHDK and SYGVNS. This CDR3 has 13 residues. The germline V and J ends were trimmed by 3 bases and 10 bases, with 12 bases remaining between them. The CDR3 here is CASSDGFAEELFF. The CDR3 nucleotides read TGTGCCAGCAGTGATGGATTTGCCGAGGAGCTGTTTTTT.

This clone appeared a few times. This chain connects TRBV30 to TRBJ2-7; the D gene is possibly TRBD1 (5 bases). Trimming took off 1 base at V and 2 bases at J, with 9 bases between the two ends. CDR3 length equals 13 residues. From germline, CDR1 is GTSNPN and CDR2 SVGIG (reference sequence). CDR3 amino acids: CAWSADSAYEQYF. CDR3 nucleotide sequence: TGTGCCTGGAGTGCAGACAGCGCCTACGAGCAGTACTTC.

In the case of this clone: Other DNA sequences in the sample encode the same CDR3. The J gene is TRBJ2-2, the V gene TRBV27; D not certain. CDR3 size: 11 residues. V gave up 5 bases and J gave up 5 bases, with 3 bases separating them. Germline lookup yields CDR1 MNHEY and CDR2 SMNVEV (reference sequence). CDR3 nucleotides: TGTGCCAGCAGTCAAACCGGGGAGCTGTTTTTT. Translated, it gives CASSQTGELFF.

The V and J genes are TRBV19 and TRBJ2-3, with D perhaps matching TRBD2 (5 bases). CDR1 and CDR2 from the germline V gene are LNHDA and SQIVND (reference sequence). V was shortened by 7 bases and J by 2 bases, with 10 bases between the two germline ends. This CDR3 spans 13 amino acids. The CDR3 here is CASNEGYTDTQYF. The CDR3 region has the DNA TGTGCCAGTAATGAGGGTTACACAGATACGCAGTATTTT.

The chain has TRBV4-2 and TRBJ1-2; weak D call: TRBD1 (5 bases). This CDR3 contains 11 residues. Between the trimmed V and J ends, which lost 1 base and 11 bases, there was a span of 8 bases. Germline V gene sequence: CDR1 LGHNA, CDR2 YNFKEQ. As DNA, the CDR3 is TGTGCCAGCAGCCAAGGGACACCTTACACCTTC. Protein: CASSQGTPYTF.

The sample holds a few counts of this clone. The chain has TRBV4-1 and TRBJ2-4, with TRBD1 as a possible D gene (6 bases). Per the germline V gene, CDR1 is MGHRA and CDR2 is YSYEKL. The CDR3 covers 15 residues. V lost 3 bases, J lost 1 base, and 10 bases lay in between. The CDR3 loop reads CASSHLTGAKNIQYF. The CDR3 DNA reads as TGCGCCAGCAGCCACCTAACAGGGGCCAAAAACATTCAGTACTTC.

V and J are TRBV6-5 and TRBJ2-1; D is ambiguous. The CDR3 runs to 14 residues. Germline CDR1 and CDR2: MNHEY and SVGAGI. V dropped 8 bases and J dropped 0 bases, with 11 bases sitting between them. The DNA for the CDR3 is TGTGCCAGCGCTACAGAAAACTCCTACAATGAGCAGTTCTTC. It encodes CASATENSYNEQFF.

This clone was picked up a small number of times. DNA of the CDR3: TGTGCCACCAGCAGCTACCGGGACAGGGAACACGAGCAGTACTTC. Protein sequence: CATSSYRDREHEQYF. The J gene is TRBJ2-7, the V gene TRBV15; 9 bases match TRBD1. Losses at the gene ends were 3 bases for V and 5 bases for J; bases not matched to a gene: 8. Germline CDR1 LNHNV, CDR2 YYDKDF (reference sequence). The CDR3 loop spans 15 amino acids.